A single T cell receptor beta chain is shown here with its context. Its target is unknown. V dropped 8 bases and J dropped 0; count of bases not matched to a gene: 5. In germline, CDR1 is SQVTM, CDR2 ANQGSEA. The CDR3 runs to 14 residues. The data were taken from a study of graft-versus-host responses after intestinal transplantation. For the study at large: Multivisceral, liver-intestinal, or isolated intestinal grafts were transplanted into recipients.

Generated by immunoSEQ multiplex PCR, the TCRdb table keeps only in-frame clones and is missing some. Of about 88,000 clones listed, more than 85% are singletons. Study findings and constraints: Early after transplant, HvG declines were associated with peak levels of circulating GvH clones. Researchers found GvH clones in recipient marrow, and some showed up first in ileum or blood. Elevated graft-versus-host to host-versus-graft clonal ratios in allografts were recorded for patients with graft-donor T cell macrochimerism.

The clonotype originates from a human donor who was the organ donor for an intestinal transplant. The starting material was unstimulated CD4+ T cells sorted from spleen or lymph node cells, obtained before transplant. This chain connects TRBV29-1 to TRBJ2-3; 10 bases are shared with TRBD2. This CDR3 reads CSSASGGSTDTQYF. In DNA, the CDR3 is TGCAGCTCCGCTAGCGGGGGAAGCACAGATACGCAGTATTTT.